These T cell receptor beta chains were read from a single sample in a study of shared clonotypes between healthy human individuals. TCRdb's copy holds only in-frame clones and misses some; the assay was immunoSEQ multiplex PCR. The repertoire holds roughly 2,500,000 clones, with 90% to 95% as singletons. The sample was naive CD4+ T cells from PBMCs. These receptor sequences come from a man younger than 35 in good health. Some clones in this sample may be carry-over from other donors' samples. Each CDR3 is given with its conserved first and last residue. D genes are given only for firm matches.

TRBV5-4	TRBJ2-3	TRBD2	CASSGRLAGEFTDTQYF	TGTGCCAGCAGCGGGAGGCTAGCGGGGGAATTCACAGATACGCAGTATTTT
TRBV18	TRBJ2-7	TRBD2	CASSPGLAEAYEQYF	TGTGCCAGCTCACCCGGACTAGCCGAAGCCTACGAGCAGTACTTC
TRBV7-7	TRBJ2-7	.	CASSPDTNSYEQYF	TGTGCCAGCAGCCCTGACACAAACTCCTACGAGCAGTACTTC
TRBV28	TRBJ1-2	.	CASSFGGGVYGYTF	TGTGCCAGCAGTTTTGGGGGGGGAGTCTATGGCTACACCTTC
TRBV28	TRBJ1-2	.	CASSLSGALNYGYTF	TGTGCCAGCAGTTTATCAGGGGCGCTTAACTATGGCTACACCTTC
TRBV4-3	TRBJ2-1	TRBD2	CASSQDLSSGIKQFF	TGCGCCAGCAGCCAAGATCTGTCTAGCGGGATAAAGCAGTTCTTC
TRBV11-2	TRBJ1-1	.	CASSFAGPNTEAFF	TGTGCCAGCAGCTTCGCCGGCCCCAACACTGAAGCTTTCTTT
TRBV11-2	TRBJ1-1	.	CASSLVVNPGGAEAFF	TGTGCCAGCAGCTTAGTGGTAAATCCGGGGGGTGCTGAAGCTTTCTTT
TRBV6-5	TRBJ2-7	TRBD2	CASSRPLAGVHEQYF	TGTGCCAGCAGTCGTCCGCTAGCGGGAGTACACGAGCAGTACTTC
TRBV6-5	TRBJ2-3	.	CASTTGGADTQYF	TGTGCCAGCACTACAGGGGGGGCAGATACGCAGTATTTT
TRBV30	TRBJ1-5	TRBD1	CAWSADRALSSQHF	TGTGCCTGGAGTGCTGACAGGGCCCTTAGTTCCCAGCATTTT
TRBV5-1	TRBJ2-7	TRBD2	CASSLDGGSSYEQYF	TGCGCCAGCAGCTTAGACGGGGGGAGCTCCTACGAGCAGTACTTC